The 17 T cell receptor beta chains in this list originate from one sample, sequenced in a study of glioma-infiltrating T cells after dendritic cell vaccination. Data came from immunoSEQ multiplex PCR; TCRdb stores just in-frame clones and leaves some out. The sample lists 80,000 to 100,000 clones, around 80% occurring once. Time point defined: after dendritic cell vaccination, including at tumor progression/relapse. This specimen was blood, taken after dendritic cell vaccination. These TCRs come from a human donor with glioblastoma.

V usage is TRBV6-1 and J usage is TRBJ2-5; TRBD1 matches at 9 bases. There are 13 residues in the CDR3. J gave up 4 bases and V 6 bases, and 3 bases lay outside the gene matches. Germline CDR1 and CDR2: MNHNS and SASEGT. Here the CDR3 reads CASRGQGAETQYF. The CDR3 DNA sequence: TGTGCCAGCAGGGGACAGGGAGCAGAGACCCAGTACTTC.

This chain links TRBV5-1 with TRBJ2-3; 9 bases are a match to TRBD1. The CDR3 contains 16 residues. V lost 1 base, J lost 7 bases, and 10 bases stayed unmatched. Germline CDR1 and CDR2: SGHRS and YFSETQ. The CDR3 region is CASSLPRDREQYTQYF. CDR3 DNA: TGCGCCAGCAGCTTGCCCCGGGACAGGGAGCAATATACGCAGTATTTT.

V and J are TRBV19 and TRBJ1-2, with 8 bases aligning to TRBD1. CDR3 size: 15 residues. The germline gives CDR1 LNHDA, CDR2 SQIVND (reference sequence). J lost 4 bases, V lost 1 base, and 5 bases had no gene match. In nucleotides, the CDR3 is TGTGCCAGTAGTATAGTGGGACAGGCTCGCTATGGCTACACCTTC. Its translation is CASSIVGQARYGYTF.

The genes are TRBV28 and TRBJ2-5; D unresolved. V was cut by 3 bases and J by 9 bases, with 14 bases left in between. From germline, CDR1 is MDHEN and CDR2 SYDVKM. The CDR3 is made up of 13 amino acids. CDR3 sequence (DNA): TGTGCCAGCAGTTTGCAGGCCCCCAAATCCCAGTACTTC. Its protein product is CASSLQAPKSQYF.

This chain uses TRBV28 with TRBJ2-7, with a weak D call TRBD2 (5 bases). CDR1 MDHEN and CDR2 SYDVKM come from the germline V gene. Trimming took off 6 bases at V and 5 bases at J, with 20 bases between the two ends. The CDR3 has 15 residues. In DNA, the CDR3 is TGTGCCAGCAGCACATACTGGAGGAAAGTCCACGAGCAGTACTTC. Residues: CASSTYWRKVHEQYF.

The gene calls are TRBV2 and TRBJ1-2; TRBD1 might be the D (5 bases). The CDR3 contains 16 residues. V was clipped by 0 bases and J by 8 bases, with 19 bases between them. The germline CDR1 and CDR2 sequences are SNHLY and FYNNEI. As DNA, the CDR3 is TGTGCCAGCAGTGAAGCGCAGCAGGGACTGGCTAGGGGCTACACCTTC. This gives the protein CASSEAQQGLARGYTF.

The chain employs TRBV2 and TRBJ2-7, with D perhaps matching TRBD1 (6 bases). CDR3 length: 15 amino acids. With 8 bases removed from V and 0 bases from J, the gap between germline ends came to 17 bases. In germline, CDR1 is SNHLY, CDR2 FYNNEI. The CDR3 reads CASAKTGVLSYEQYF. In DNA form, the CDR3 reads TGTGCCAGCGCCAAGACAGGCGTTCTCTCCTACGAGCAGTACTTC.

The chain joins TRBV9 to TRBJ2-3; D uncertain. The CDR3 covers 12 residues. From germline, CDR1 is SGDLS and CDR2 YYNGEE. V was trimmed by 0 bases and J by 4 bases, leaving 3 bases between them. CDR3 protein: CASSVGADTQYF. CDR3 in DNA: TGTGCCAGCAGCGTAGGCGCAGATACGCAGTATTTT.

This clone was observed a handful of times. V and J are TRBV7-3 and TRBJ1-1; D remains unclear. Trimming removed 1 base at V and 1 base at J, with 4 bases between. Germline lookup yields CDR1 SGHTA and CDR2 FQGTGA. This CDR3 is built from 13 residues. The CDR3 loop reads CASSLKANTEAFF. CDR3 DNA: TGTGCCAGCAGCTTAAAAGCGAACACTGAAGCTTTCTTT.

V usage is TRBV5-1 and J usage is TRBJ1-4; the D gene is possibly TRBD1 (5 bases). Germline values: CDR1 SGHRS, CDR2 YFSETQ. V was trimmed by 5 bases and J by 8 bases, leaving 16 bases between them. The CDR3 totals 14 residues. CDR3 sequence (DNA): TGCGCCAGCAGTCTTACAGGCGGGAAAGAAAAACTGTTTTTT. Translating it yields CASSLTGGKEKLFF.

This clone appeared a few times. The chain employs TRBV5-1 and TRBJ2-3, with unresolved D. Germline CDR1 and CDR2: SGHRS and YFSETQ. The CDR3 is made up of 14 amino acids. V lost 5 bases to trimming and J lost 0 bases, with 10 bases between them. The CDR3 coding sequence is TGCGCCAGCAGTCGGTTTGAGAGCACAGATACGCAGTATTTT. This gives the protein CASSRFESTDTQYF.

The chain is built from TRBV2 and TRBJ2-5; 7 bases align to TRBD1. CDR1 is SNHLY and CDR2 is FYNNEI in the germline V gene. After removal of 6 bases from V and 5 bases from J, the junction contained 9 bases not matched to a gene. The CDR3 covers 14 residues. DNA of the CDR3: TGTGCCAGCAGCCGCCGGACAGGTTCGGAGACCCAGTACTTC. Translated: CASSRRTGSETQYF.

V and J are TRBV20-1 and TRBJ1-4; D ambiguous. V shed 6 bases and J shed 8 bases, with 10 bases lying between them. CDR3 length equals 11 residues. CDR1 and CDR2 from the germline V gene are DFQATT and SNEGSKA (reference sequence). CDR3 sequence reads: CSASFREKLFF. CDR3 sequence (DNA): TGCAGTGCCTCTTTCAGGGAAAAACTGTTTTTT.

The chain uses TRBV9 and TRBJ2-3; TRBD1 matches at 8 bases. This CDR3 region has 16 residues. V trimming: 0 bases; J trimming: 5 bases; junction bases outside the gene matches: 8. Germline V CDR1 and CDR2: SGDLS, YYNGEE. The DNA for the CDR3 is TGTGCCAGCAGCGTAGGGACAGGGCTGGTACAAGATACGCAGTATTTT. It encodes CASSVGTGLVQDTQYF.

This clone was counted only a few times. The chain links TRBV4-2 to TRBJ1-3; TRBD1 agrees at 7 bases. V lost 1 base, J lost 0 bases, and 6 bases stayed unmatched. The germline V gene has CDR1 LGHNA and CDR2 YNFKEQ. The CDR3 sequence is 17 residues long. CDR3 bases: TGTGCCAGCAGCCAAGGACAGGGTCCATCCTCTGGAAACACCATATATTTT. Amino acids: CASSQGQGPSSGNTIYF.

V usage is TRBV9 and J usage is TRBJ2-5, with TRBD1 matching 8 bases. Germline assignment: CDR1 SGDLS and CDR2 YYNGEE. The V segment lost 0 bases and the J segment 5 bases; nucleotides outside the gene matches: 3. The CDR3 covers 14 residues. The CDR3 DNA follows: TGTGCCAGCAGCGTAGCAGGGGGCGCCGAGACCCAGTACTTC. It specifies CASSVAGGAETQYF.

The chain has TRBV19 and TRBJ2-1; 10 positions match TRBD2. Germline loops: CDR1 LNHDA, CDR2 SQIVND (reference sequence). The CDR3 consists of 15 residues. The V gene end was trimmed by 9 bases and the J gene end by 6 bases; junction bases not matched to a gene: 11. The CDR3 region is CASSRLAGEINEQFF. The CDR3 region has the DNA TGTGCCAGCTCGCGACTAGCGGGTGAAATCAATGAGCAGTTCTTC. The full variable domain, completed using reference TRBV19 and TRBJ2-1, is DGGITQSPKYLFRKEGQNVTLSCEQNLNHDAMYWYRQDPGQGLRLIYYSQIVNDFQKGDIAEGYSVSREKKESFPLTVTSAQKNPTAFYLCASSRLAGEINEQFFGPGTRLTVL.